The T cell receptor beta chain under discussion was sequenced for a study of blood T cell repertoires in COVID-19. On the study more broadly: COVID-19 samples, acute and convalescent, were from the United States, Italy and Spain. T cells, B-cell-depleted T cells, or PBMCs supplied cDNA or gDNA.

Original handling: By means of reference gene primer amplification, nucleated cell counts were estimated. Generated by immunoSEQ multiplex PCR, the TCRdb table keeps only in-frame clones and is missing some. From that table come the V and J calls and clone size; the DNA was used to work out D and trimming. The sample holds more than 250,000 clones, nearly 90% seen once. Per the germline V gene, CDR1 is MNHEY and CDR2 is SMNVEV (reference sequence). Trimming removed 5 bases from V and 4 bases from J, with 9 bases in between. The CDR3 length is 13 residues. The rearrangement links TRBV27 to TRBJ2-1, with D perhaps TRBD2 (5 bases). The receptor comes from a human donor in a cohort sampled during active COVID-19. Material for sequencing was peripheral blood. CDR3: CASSPTNYNEQFF. DNA of the CDR3: TGTGCCAGCAGTCCGACTAATTACAATGAGCAGTTCTTC.